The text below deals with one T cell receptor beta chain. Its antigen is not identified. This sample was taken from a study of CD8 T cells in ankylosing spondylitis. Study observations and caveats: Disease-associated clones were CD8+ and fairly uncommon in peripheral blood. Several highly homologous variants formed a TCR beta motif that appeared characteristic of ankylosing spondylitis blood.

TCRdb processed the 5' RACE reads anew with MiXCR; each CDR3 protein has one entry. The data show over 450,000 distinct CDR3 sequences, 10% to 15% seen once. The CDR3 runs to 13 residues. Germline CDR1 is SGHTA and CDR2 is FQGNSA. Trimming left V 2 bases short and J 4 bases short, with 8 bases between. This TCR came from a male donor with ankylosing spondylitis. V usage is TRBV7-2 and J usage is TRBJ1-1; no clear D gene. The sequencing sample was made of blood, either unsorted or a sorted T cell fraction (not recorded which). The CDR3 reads CASSLQRPTEAFF. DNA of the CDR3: TGTGCCAGCAGCTTACAAAGGCCCACTGAAGCTTTCTTT.